The T cell receptor (beta chain) under discussion was sequenced for a study of blood T cell repertoires in COVID-19. Study as a whole: Spain, Italy and the United States supplied samples that represented acute and convalescent COVID-19. Sources were T cells, B-cell-depleted T cells, or PBMCs; the material itself was cDNA or gDNA.

This CDR3 comprises 15 residues. The germline CDR1 and CDR2 sequences are KGHSH and LQKENI. V dropped 5 bases and J dropped 4 bases, with 17 bases sitting between them. Generated by immunoSEQ multiplex PCR, the TCRdb table keeps only in-frame clones and is missing some. Among roughly 40,000 clones listed, 80% to 90% were seen once. This TCR derives from a man between 25 and 39 years old with active or convalescent COVID-19. The genes are TRBV18 and TRBJ1-1, with D perhaps TRBD1 (6 bases). Material for sequencing was peripheral blood. CDR3 DNA: TGTGCCAGCTCAACCGGCAGGGGAGGGGGCACTGAAGCTTTCTTT. Encoded protein: CASSTGRGGGTEAFF.